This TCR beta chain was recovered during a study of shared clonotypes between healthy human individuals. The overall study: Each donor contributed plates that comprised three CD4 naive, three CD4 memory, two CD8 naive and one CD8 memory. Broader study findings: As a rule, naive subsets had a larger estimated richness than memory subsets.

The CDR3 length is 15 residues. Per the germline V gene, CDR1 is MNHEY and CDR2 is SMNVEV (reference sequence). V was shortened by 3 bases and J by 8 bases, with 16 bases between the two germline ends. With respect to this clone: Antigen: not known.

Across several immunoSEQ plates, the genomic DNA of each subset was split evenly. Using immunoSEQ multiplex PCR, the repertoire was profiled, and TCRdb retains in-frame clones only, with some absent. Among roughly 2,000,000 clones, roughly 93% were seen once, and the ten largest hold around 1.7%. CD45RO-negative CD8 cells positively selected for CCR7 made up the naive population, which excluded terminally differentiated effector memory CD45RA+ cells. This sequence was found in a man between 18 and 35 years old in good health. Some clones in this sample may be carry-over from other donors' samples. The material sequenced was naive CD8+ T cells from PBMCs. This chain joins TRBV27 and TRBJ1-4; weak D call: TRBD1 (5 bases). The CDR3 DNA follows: TGTGCCAGCAGTTTTTCTTGGGGGTCGAGCGAAAAACTGTTTTTT. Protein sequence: CASSFSWGSSEKLFF.